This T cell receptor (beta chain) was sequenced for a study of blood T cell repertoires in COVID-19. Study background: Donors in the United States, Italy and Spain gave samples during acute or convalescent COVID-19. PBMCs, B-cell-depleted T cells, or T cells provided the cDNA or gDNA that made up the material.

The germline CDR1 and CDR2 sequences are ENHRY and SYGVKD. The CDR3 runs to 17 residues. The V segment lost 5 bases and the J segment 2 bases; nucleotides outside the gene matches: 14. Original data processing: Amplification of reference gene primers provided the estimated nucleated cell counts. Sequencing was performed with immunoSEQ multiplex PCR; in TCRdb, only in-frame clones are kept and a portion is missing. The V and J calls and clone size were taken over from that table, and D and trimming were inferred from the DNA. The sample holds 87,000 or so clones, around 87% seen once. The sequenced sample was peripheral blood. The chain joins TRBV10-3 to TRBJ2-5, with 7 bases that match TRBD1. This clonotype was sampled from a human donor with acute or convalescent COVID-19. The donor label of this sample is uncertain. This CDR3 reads CAISSSFGDSGQETQYF. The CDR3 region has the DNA TGTGCCATCAGTTCTTCCTTTGGGGACAGTGGGCAAGAGACCCAGTACTTC.